Presented here are 20 T cell receptor beta chains from one specimen sequenced in a study of human T cells and chemical hapten exposure (dated by TCRdb to the early 2020s). The receptor library was made with RACE. The data were produced on a NextSeq 500. TCRdb reran the public reads through fastp at Q25 and MiXCR, keeping productive beta chains. Rows with a matching CDR3 protein are joined into one entry that keeps the most common DNA and genes. This sample holds about 77,000 distinct CDR3 sequences; about 8.6% were observed only once. In total, the top ten clones hold roughly 1.6% of the sample. This specimen's time point label, interpreted: healthy volunteer bleed at 6 weeks. Total RNA was extracted from unfractionated whole blood collected in Tempus Blood RNA tubes. Sequenced sample: whole blood. All receptors come from a female donor in good health. Some clones in this sample may be carry-over from other donors' samples.

The chain recombines TRBV29-1 with TRBJ2-1; D unclear. The CDR3 extends over 14 amino acids. CDR1 SQVTM and CDR2 ANQGSEA come from the germline V gene. The ends were cut back, 0 bases at V and 4 bases at J, with 10 bases in the middle. The CDR3 here is CSVEEHPSYNEQFF. The CDR3 DNA reads as TGCAGCGTTGAAGAACACCCCAGTTACAATGAGCAGTTCTTC.

This clonotype was observed many times. The chain couples TRBV6-8 to TRBJ2-7; D might be TRBD1 (5 bases). With 7 bases removed from V and 0 bases from J, the gap between germline ends came to 13 bases. Germline V gives CDR1 MNHGY, CDR2 SAAAGT. This CDR3 has 14 amino acids. The CDR3 here is CASNRQGISYEQYF. DNA of the CDR3: TGTGCCAGCAACCGGCAGGGCATCTCCTACGAGCAGTACTTC.

There are a few counts of this clonotype. This chain uses TRBV5-5 with TRBJ2-3; no clear D gene. The CDR3 sequence is 14 residues long. V was shortened by 1 base and J by 0 bases, with 6 bases between the two germline ends. Germline-derived CDR1 and CDR2 are SGHKS and YYEKEE (reference sequence). Here the CDR3 DNA reads TGTGCCAGCAGCTTGAAAGGCAGCACAGATACGCAGTATTTT. Residues: CASSLKGSTDTQYF.

This clonotype was seen repeatedly, ten times or more. The chain joins TRBV11-2 to TRBJ2-7; possibly TRBD2 for D (5 bases). Germline values: CDR1 SGHAT, CDR2 FQNNGV. V lost 5 bases, J lost 3 bases, and 17 bases lay in between. The CDR3 has 15 residues. The CDR3 protein is CASSPIGRLLYEQYF. CDR3 in DNA: TGTGCCAGCAGCCCGATAGGGAGACTTCTCTACGAGCAGTACTTC. The full variable domain, rest sourced from reference TRBV11-2 and TRBJ2-7, is EAGVAQSPRYKIIEKRQSVAFWCNPISGHATLYWYQQILGQGPKLLIQFQNNGVVDDSQLPKDRFSAERLKGVDSTLKIQPAKLEDSAVYLCASSPIGRLLYEQYFGPGTRLTVT.

This clonotype was picked up many times. This chain uses TRBV29-1 with TRBJ1-2; 8 bases agree with TRBD1. The CDR3 is 15 amino acids. J lost 7 bases, V lost 3 bases, and 13 bases had no gene match. CDR1 and CDR2 (germline): SQVTM, ANQGSEA. CDR3 region: CSVDQEWQGAGGYTF. In DNA form, the CDR3 reads TGCAGCGTTGACCAGGAGTGGCAGGGGGCCGGTGGCTACACCTTC.

The CDR3 protein is CSATQDTQYF. The CDR3 DNA sequence: TGCAGTGCTACCCAAGATACGCAGTATTTT. V usage is TRBV20-1 and J usage is TRBJ2-3; D is uncertain. The CDR3 is 10 residues long. Trimming shortened V by 4 bases and J by 5 bases, and 4 bases separated the two germline ends. CDR1 and CDR2 (germline): DFQATT, SNEGSKA (reference sequence).

This clonotype was seen ten or more times. The CDR3 region is CASSSPGGLITDTQYF. The CDR3 DNA reads as TGTGCCAGCAGCTCCCCAGGGGGGCTCATCACAGATACGCAGTATTTT. The rearrangement uses TRBV7-9 and TRBJ2-3; D might be TRBD1 (7 bases). V lost 4 bases, J lost 2 bases, and 16 bases lay in between. Germline V gene data show CDR1 as SEHNR and CDR2 as FQNEAQ (reference sequence). There are 16 residues in the CDR3.

The sample holds a few counts of this clonotype. This rearrangement joins TRBV7-6 to TRBJ2-3; 9 bases agree with TRBD2. V shed 2 bases, J shed 1 base, and the junction held 7 bases outside the gene matches. The germline V gene encodes CDR1 SGHVS and CDR2 FNYEAQ. The CDR3 consists of 17 residues. CDR3 in amino acids: CASSLRLAGMGTDTQYF. DNA for the CDR3: TGTGCCAGCAGCTTACGGCTAGCGGGGATGGGCACAGATACGCAGTATTTT.

This clonotype was seen repeatedly, ten times or more. This rearrangement joins TRBV6-4 to TRBJ1-5, with 7 bases matching TRBD1. V trimming: 5 bases; J trimming: 6 bases; junction bases outside the gene matches: 7. From germline, CDR1 is MRHNA and CDR2 SNTAGT. This CDR3 is 14 amino acids long. DNA for the CDR3: TGTGCCAGCAGTTACCAGGGGGGCAGTCAGCCCCAGCATTTT. Translation gives CASSYQGGSQPQHF.

This clonotype was counted between two and nine times. The rearrangement links TRBV7-2 to TRBJ2-7; D remains unclear. Germline-derived CDR1 and CDR2 are SGHTA and FQGNSA. With 5 bases removed from V and 0 bases from J, the gap between germline ends came to 5 bases. This CDR3 comprises 12 residues. CDR3 sequence: CASSHASYEQYF. As DNA, the CDR3 is TGTGCCAGCAGCCACGCCTCCTACGAGCAGTACTTC.

This clonotype was seen ten or more times. The chain joins TRBV3-1 to TRBJ2-6; D is undetermined. This CDR3 comprises 15 residues. V was clipped by 5 bases and J by 0 bases, with 8 bases between them. Germline loops: CDR1 LGHDT, CDR2 YNNKEL (reference sequence). The CDR3 nucleotides are TGTGCCAGCAGCTGGGCAGGCTCTGGGGCCAACGTCCTGACTTTC. Protein sequence: CASSWAGSGANVLTF.

The V gene is TRBV7-2, the J gene TRBJ1-5, with D uncertain. Between the trimmed V and J ends, which lost 5 bases and 3 bases, there was a span of 8 bases. Germline V gives CDR1 SGHTA, CDR2 FQGNSA. CDR3 length: 13 residues. The CDR3 DNA follows: TGTGCCAGCAGCCCCTACTACAATCAGCCCCAGCATTTT. This gives the protein CASSPYYNQPQHF.

This clonotype was observed many times. This chain uses TRBV18 with TRBJ2-2; unclear D gene. The CDR3 consists of 16 residues. V lost 0 bases to trimming and J lost 1 base, with 9 bases between them. Germline V gene data show CDR1 as KGHSH and CDR2 as LQKENI. CDR3 protein: CASSPPSLRNTGELFF. The CDR3 DNA follows: TGTGCCAGCTCACCACCTAGCTTACGGAACACCGGGGAGCTGTTTTTT.

This chain connects TRBV7-9 to TRBJ2-3, with D hard to call. CDR1 is SEHNR and CDR2 is FQNEAQ in the germline V gene (reference sequence). This CDR3 is 16 amino acids long. V was clipped by 6 bases and J by 0 bases, with 16 bases between them. Here the CDR3 reads CASRPSWRLSTDTQYF. CDR3 sequence (DNA): TGTGCCAGCAGACCCTCTTGGCGGTTAAGCACAGATACGCAGTATTTT.

This clonotype was counted only a few times. This chain uses TRBV7-2 with TRBJ1-1; the D is unclear. Between the trimmed V and J ends, which lost 1 base and 8 bases, there was a span of 11 bases. Germline CDR1 reads SGHTA; CDR2 reads FQGNSA. CDR3 length: 13 amino acids. The CDR3 sequence: CASSLGATQEAFF. CDR3 bases: TGTGCCAGCAGCTTAGGCGCTACACAAGAAGCTTTCTTT.

This clonotype was detected a few times. V usage is TRBV5-4 and J usage is TRBJ2-3; 13 nucleotides match TRBD2. CDR1 is SGHNT, CDR2 YYREEE, per germline (reference sequence). CDR3 size: 16 residues. With 5 bases clipped from V and 4 bases from J, the junction kept 7 bases outside the gene matches. The CDR3 spells CASRELAGGTADTQYF. In nucleotides, the CDR3 is TGTGCCAGCAGGGAACTAGCGGGGGGGACGGCAGATACGCAGTATTTT.

This clonotype was counted at least ten times. This sequence joins TRBV7-3 and TRBJ2-5; 7 bases map to TRBD2. Unmatched junction bases numbered 3, after V lost 4 bases and J lost 1 base. The CDR3 is 14 residues long. The germline CDR1 and CDR2 sequences are SGHTA and FQGTGA. CDR3 DNA sequence: TGTGCCAGCAGCTCCGGGGGGTCCCAAGAGACCCAGTACTTC. Protein sequence: CASSSGGSQETQYF.

There are a few counts of this clonotype. The J gene is TRBJ1-1, the V gene TRBV20-1; unclear D gene. CDR1 and CDR2 from the germline V gene are DFQATT and SNEGSKA (reference sequence). V lost 6 bases and J lost 6, with 11 bases in between. The CDR3 contains 11 residues. The CDR3 protein is CSAYTDPEAFF. Written as DNA, the CDR3 is TGCAGTGCCTACACAGACCCTGAAGCTTTCTTT.

This clonotype has at least ten counts. V gene TRBV27 combines with J gene TRBJ2-3, with TRBD1 matching 8 bases. The CDR3 has 15 residues. Losses at the gene ends were 4 bases for V and 1 base for J; bases not matched to a gene: 4. CDR1 and CDR2 (germline): MNHEY, SMNVEV (reference sequence). The CDR3 DNA follows: TGTGCCAGCAGTTCACCGGGACAGGGCACAGATACGCAGTATTTT. Its translation: CASSSPGQGTDTQYF.

Turning to this clonotype: One junction end disagrees with the germline gene, perhaps due to a read error. The V and J genes are TRBV25-1 and TRBJ1-1, with D possibly TRBD1 on 5 matching bases. The CDR3 loop spans 14 amino acids. Germline V CDR1 and CDR2: MGHDK, SYGVNS. CDR3 in amino acids: CASRECVGDTEAFF. The CDR3, as DNA: TGTGCCAGCAGAGAATGTGTAGGGGACACTGAAGCTTTCTTT.